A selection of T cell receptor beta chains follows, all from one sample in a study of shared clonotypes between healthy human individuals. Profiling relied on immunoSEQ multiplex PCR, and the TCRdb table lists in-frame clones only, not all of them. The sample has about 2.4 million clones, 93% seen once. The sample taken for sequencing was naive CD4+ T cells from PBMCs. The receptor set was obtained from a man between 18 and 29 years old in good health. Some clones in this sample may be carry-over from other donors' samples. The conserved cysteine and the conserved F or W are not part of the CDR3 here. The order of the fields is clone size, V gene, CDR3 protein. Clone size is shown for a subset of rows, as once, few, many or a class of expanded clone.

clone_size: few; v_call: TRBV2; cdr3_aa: ACNPRTTNTEAF
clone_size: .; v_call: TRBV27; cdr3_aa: ASSFWGQVGNEQF
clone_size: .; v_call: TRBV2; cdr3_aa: ASMGGGNQPQH
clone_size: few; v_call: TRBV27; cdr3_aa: ASSRQGNGQPQH
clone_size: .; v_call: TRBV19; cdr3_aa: ASSIKDGYEQY
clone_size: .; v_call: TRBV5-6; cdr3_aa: ASSLVVSQETQY
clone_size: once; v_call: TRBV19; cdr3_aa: ASQSQGSNQPQH
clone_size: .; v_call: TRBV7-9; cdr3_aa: ASSLGNTEETQY
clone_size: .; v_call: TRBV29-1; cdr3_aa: SVDHRYNEQF
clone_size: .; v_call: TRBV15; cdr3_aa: ATSGGRGQRSYEQY
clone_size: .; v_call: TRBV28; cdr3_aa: ASSSPDRDIQH
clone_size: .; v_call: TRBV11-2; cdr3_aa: ASSLGYYNEQF
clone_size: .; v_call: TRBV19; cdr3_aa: ASTSTGAGFGIQY
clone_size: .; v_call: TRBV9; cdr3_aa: ASSRGQVTEAF
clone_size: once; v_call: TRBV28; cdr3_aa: ASSEGLTGNEQF
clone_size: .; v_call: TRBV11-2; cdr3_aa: ASSLGGTGELF
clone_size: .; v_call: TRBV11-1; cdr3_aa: ASSLGRGETEAF
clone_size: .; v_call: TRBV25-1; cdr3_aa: ASSGAGLGANVLT
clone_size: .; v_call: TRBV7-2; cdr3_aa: ASSRTGGLAGPNYEQY
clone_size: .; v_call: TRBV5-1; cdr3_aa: ASRGTGAGPGNTIY
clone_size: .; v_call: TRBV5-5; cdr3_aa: ATAGLAGGDTQY
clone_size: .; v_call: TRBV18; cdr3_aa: ASSPQGAGSSYNEQF